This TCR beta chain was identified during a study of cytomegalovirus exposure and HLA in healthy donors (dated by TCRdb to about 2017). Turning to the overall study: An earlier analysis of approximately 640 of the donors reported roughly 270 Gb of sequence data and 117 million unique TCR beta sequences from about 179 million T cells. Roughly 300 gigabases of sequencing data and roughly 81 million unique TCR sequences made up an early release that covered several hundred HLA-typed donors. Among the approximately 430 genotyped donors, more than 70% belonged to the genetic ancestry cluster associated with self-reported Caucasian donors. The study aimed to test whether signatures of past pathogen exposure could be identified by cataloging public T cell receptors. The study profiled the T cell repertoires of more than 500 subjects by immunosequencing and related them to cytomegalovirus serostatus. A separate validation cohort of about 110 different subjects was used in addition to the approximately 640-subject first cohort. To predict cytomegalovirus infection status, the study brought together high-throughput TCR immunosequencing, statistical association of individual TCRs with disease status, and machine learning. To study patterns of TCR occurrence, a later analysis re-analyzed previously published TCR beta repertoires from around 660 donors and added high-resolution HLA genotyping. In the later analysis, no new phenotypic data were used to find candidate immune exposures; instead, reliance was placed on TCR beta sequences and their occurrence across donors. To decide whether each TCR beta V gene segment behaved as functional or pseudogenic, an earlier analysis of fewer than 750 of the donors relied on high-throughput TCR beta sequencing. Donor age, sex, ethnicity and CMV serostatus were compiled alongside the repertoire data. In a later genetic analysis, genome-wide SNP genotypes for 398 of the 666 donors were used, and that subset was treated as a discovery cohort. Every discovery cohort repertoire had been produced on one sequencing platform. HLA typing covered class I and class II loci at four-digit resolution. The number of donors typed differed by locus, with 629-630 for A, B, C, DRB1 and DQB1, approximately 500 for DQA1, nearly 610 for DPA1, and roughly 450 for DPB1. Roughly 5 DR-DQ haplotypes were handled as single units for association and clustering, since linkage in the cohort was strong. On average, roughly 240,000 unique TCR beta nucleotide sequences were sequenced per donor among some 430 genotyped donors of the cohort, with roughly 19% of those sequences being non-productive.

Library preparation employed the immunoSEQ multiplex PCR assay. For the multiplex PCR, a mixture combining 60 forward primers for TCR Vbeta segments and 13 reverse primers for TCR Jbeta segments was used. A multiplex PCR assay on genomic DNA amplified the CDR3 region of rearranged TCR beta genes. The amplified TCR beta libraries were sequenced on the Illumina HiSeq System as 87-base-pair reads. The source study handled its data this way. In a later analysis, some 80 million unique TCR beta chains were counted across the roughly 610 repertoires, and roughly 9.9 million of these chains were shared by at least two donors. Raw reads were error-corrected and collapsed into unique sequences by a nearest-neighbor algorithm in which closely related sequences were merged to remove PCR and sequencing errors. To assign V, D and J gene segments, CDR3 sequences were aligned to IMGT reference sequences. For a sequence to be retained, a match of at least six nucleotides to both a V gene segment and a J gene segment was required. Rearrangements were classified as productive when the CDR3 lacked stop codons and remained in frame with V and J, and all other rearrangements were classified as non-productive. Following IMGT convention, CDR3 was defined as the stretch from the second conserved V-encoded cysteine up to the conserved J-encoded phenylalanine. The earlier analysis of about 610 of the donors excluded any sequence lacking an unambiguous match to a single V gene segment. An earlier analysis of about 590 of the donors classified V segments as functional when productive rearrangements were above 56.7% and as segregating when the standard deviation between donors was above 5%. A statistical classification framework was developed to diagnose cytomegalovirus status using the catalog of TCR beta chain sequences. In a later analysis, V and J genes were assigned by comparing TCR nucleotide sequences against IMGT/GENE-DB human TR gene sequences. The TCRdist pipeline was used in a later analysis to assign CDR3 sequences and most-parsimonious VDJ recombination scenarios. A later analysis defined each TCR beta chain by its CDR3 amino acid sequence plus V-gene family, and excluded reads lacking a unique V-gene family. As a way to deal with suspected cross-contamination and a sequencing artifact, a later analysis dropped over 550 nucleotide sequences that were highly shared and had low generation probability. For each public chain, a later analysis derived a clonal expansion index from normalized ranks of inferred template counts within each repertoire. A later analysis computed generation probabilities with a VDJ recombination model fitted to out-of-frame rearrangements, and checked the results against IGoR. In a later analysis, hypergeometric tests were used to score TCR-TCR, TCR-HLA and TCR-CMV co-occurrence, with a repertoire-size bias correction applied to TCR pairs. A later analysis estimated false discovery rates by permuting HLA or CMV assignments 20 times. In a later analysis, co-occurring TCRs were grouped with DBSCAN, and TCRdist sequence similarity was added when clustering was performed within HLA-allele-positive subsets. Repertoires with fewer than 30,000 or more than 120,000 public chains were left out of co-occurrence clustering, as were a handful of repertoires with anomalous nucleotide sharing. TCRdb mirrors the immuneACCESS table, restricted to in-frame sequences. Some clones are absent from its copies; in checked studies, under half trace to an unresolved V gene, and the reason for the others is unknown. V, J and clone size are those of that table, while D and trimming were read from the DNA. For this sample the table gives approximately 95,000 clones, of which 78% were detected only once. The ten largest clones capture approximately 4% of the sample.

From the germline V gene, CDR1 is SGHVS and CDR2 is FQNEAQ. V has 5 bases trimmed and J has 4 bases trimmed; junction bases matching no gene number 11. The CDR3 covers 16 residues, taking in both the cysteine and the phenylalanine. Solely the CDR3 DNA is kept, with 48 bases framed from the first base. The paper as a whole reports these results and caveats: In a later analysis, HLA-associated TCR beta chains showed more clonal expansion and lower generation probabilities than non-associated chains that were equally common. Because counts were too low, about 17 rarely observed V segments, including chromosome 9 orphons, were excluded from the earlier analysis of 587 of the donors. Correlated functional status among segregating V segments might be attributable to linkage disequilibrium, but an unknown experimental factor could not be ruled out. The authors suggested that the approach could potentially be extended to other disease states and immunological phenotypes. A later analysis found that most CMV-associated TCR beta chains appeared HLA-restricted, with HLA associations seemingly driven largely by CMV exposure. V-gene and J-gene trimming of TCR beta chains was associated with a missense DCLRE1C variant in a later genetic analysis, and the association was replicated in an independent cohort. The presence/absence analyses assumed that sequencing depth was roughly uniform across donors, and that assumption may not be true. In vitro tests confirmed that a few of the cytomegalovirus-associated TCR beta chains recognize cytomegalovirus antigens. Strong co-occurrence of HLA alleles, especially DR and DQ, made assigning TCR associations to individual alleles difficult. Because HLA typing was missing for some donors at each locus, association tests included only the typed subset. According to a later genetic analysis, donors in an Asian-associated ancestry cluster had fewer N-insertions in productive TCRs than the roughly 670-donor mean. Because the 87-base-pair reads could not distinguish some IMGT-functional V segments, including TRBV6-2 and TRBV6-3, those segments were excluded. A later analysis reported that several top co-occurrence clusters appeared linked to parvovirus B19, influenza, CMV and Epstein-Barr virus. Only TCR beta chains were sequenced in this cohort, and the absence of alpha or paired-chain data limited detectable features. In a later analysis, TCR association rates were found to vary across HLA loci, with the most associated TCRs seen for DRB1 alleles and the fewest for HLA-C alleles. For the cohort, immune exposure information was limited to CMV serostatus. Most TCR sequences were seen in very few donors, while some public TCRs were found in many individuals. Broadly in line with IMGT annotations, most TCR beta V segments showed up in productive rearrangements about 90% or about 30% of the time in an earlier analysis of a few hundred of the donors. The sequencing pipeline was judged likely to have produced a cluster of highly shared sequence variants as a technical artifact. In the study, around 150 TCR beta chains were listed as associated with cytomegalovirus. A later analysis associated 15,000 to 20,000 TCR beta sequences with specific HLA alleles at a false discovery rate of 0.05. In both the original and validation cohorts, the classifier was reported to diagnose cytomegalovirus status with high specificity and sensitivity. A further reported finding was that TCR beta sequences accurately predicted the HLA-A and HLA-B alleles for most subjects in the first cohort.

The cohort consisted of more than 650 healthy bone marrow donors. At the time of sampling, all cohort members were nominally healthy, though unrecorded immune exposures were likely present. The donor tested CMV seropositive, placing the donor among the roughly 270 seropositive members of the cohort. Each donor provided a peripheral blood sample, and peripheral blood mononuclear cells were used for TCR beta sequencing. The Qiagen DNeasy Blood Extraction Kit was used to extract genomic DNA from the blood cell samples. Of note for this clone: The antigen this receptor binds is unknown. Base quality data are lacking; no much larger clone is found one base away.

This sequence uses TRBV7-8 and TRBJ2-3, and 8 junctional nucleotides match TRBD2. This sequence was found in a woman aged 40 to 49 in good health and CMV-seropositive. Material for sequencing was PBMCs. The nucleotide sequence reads TGTGCCAGCAGCCTCGGACTAGCAATGTTTCCAGATACGCAGTATTTT. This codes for CASSLGLAMFPDTQYF. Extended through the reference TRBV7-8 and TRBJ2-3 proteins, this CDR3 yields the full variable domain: GAGVSQSPRYKVAKRGQDVALRCDPISGHVSLFWYQQALGQGPEFLTYFQNEAQLDKSGLPSDRFFAERPEGSVSTLKIQRTQQEDSAVYLCASSLGLAMFPDTQYFGPGTRLTVL.